These T cell receptor beta chains were read from a single sample in a study of blood T cell repertoires in COVID-19. The table came from immunoSEQ multiplex PCR; TCRdb's copy has only in-frame clones and leaves some out. The profile shows about 240,000 clones, around 88% of them singletons. The sequenced sample was PBMCs or T cells enriched from blood (not recorded which). These receptors all stem from a middle-aged woman with acute COVID-19. The CDR3 runs from the conserved cysteine through the conserved F or W. D genes are given only for firm matches. For some rows the clone size is stated as once, few or many, or as a class when expanded; others skip it.

TRBV30	-	TRBJ2-1	TRBD2	TGTGCCTGGAGTGCCCTAAGGACTAGCGGGATGCTAGTTGAGCAGTTCTTC	CAWSALRTSGMLVEQFF
TRBV11-2	-	TRBJ2-1	-	TGTGCCAGCAGCCGCCAGTCTGGGTCGGGGGAGCAGTTCTTC	CASSRQSGSGEQFF
TRBV5-6	-	TRBJ2-7	TRBD1	TGTGCCAGCACCCCGGGACAGGGTTTATTCGAGCAGTACTTC	CASTPGQGLFEQYF
TRBV29-1	-	TRBJ2-2	-	TGCAGCGCTCGCAGGGGCGCGAACACCGGGGAGCTGTTTTTT	CSARRGANTGELFF
TRBV10-3	-	TRBJ2-3	TRBD2	TGTGCCACCCAAGCGGGGAACACAGATACGCAGTATTTT	CATQAGNTDTQYF
TRBV29-1	-	TRBJ2-1	-	TGCAGCGTTGGTCTAGGGGTAACCTACAATGAGCAGTTCTTC	CSVGLGVTYNEQFF
TRBV27	once	TRBJ1-2	-	TGTGCCAGCCGGACTTTGTTGGGAGTGAGCTCAAACTATGGCTACACCTTC	CASRTLLGVSSNYGYTF
TRBV5-1	-	TRBJ1-3	-	TGCGCCAGCAGCTTGGCCCTGGGCCACTCTGGAAACACCATATATTTT	CASSLALGHSGNTIYF
TRBV30	-	TRBJ1-3	-	TGTGCCTGGGGATCAGTTCACTCTGGAAACACCATATATTTT	CAWGSVHSGNTIYF
TRBV7-6	-	TRBJ2-1	-	TGTGCCAGCAGCTCCGTGGGACTTTCCTCCTACAATGAGCAGTTCTTC	CASSSVGLSSYNEQFF
TRBV11-3	-	TRBJ2-3	TRBD2	TGTGCCAGCAGCTTCCAAGGGACTAGCGGGTTCGGGGCAGATACGCAGTATTTT	CASSFQGTSGFGADTQYF
TRBV4-2	once	TRBJ1-6	TRBD1	TGTGCCAGCAGCCAAGGGACAGGGGATTCACCCCTCCACTTT	CASSQGTGDSPLHF
TRBV5-8	-	TRBJ2-1	TRBD1	TGTGCCAGCAGCACCCGGACAGGGAGTGAGCAGTTCTTC	CASSTRTGSEQFF
TRBV19	few	TRBJ2-2	TRBD2	TGTGCCAGTAGTCCCGGGACTAGCGGGAGCACCGGGGAGCTGTTTTTT	CASSPGTSGSTGELFF
TRBV6-4	-	TRBJ2-3	-	TGTGCCAGCAGTGAAGGAGGCCACCGGGCGGATACGCAGTATTTT	CASSEGGHRADTQYF
TRBV5-4	-	TRBJ1-2	-	TGTGCCAGCAGCTTGGCCGACAGCGGGTATGGCTACACCTTC	CASSLADSGYGYTF
TRBV9	-	TRBJ1-6	-	TGTGCCAGCACCTCGGGAGCTTCAAATTCACCCCTCCACTTT	CASTSGASNSPLHF
TRBV9	-	TRBJ2-2	TRBD1	TGTGCCAGCAGCGTAGACAGGGGGGACACCGGGGAGCTGTTTTTT	CASSVDRGDTGELFF
TRBV5-1	-	TRBJ2-1	TRBD1	TGCGCCAGCAGCTCTTCCTTCGACAGGGGTAATGAGCAGTTCTTC	CASSSSFDRGNEQFF
TRBV6-1	-	TRBJ1-2	-	TGTGCCAGCAGTGAAGTTCCTTGGTCGGATGGCTACACCTTC	CASSEVPWSDGYTF
TRBV6-5	-	TRBJ2-7	TRBD1	TGTGCCAGCAGGGCCCAGGGGACAGCCCCCTACGAGCAGTACTTC	CASRAQGTAPYEQYF
TRBV5-1	few	TRBJ2-2	-	TGCGCCAGCAGCTTGGCTGTCGGGGAGCTGTTTTTT	CASSLAVGELFF
TRBV7-6	few	TRBJ2-1	-	TGTGCCAGCAGCGTTAGTTACAATGAGCAGTTCTTC	CASSVSYNEQFF
TRBV5-8	-	TRBJ2-6	TRBD1	TGTGCCAGCAGCGACTACAGGGGATCCTCTGGGGCCAACGTCCTGACTTTC	CASSDYRGSSGANVLTF
TRBV5-4	-	TRBJ1-3	-	TGTGCCAGCAGCTTGGAGAGAGGAAACACCATATATTTT	CASSLERGNTIYF
TRBV2	-	TRBJ1-1	TRBD1	TGTGCCAGCAGTCTACAGGGGGGAGACACTGAAGCTTTCTTT	CASSLQGGDTEAFF
TRBV27	-	TRBJ1-6	TRBD1	TGTGCCAGCAGTTTAGCCGACAGGGGGTTTGATTCACCCCTCCACTTT	CASSLADRGFDSPLHF
TRBV19	-	TRBJ2-1	TRBD2	TGTGCCAGTAACCCTAGCGGGAGGGCCCTTGAGCAGTTCTTC	CASNPSGRALEQFF
TRBV23-1	few	TRBJ1-2	TRBD1	TGCGCCAGCAGTCAAACACAGGGGGCTGAAGGCTACACCTTC	CASSQTQGAEGYTF
TRBV6-2/TRBV6-3	-	TRBJ2-7	-	TGTGCCAGCAGTCTACAGGCGTACGAGCAGTACTTC	CASSLQAYEQYF
TRBV5-4	few	TRBJ2-1	-	TGTGCCAGCAGCTTGGTCGGTTTTGAGGCTGAGCAGTTCTTC	CASSLVGFEAEQFF
TRBV4-2	-	TRBJ2-7	TRBD2	TGTGCCAGCAGCCAAGCGAGTGCACTAGCGGGGTCCTACGAGCAGTACTTC	CASSQASALAGSYEQYF
TRBV19	-	TRBJ2-7	-	TGTGCCAGTAGTATGGGCACTTCCTACGAGCAGTACTTC	CASSMGTSYEQYF
TRBV7-9	-	TRBJ2-3	TRBD1	TGTGCCAGCAGCTTAGCGAGCCAGGGGGCGAGCACAGATACGCAGTATTTT	CASSLASQGASTDTQYF
TRBV19	-	TRBJ1-6	TRBD1	TGTGCCAGTAGTATGGGACAGGGGAATTCACCCCTCCACTTT	CASSMGQGNSPLHF
TRBV14	-	TRBJ1-2	-	TGTGCCAGCAGCCAATACGGCTATGGCTACACCTTC	CASSQYGYGYTF
TRBV7-3	once	TRBJ2-1	-	TGTGCCAGCAGCTTATCGCGGGGTACCTACAATGAGCAGTTCTTC	CASSLSRGTYNEQFF
TRBV7-3	-	TRBJ1-5	-	TGTGCCAGCAGCTCAGATAGCAATCAGCCCCAGCATTTT	CASSSDSNQPQHF
TRBV19	-	TRBJ2-2	TRBD2	TGTGCCAGTAGTACGACGGGACTAGCGGAGATCCTCGGGGAGCTGTTTTTT	CASSTTGLAEILGELFF
TRBV5-1	once	TRBJ2-2	TRBD2	TGCGCCAGCAGCAATACGGGACTAGCAGTTACCGGGGAGCTGTTTTTT	CASSNTGLAVTGELFF
TRBV9	-	TRBJ1-4	-	TGTGCCAGCAGCCCCACAGGAGACTCTGAAAAACTGTTTTTT	CASSPTGDSEKLFF